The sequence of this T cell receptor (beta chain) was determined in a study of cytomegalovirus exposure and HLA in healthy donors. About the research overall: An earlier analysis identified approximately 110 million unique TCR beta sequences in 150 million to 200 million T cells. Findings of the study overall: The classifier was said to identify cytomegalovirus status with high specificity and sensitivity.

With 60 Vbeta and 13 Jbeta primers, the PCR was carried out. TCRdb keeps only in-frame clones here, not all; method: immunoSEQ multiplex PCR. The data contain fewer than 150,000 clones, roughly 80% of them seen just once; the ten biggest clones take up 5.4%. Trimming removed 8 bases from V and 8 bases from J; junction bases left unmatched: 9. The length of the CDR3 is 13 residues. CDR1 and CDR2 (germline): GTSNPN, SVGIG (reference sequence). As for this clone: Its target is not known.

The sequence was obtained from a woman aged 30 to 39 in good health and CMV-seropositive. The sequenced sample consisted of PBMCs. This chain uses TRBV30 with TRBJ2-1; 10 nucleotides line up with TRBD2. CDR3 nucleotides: TGTGCCAGCATAGCGGGGGGTCTGGATGAGCAGTTCTTC. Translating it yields CASIAGGLDEQFF. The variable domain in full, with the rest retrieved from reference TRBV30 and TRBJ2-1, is SQTIHQWPATLVQPVGSPLSLECTVEGTSNPNLYWYRQAAGRGLQLLFYSVGIGQISSEVPQNLSASRPQDRQFILSSKKLLLSDSGFYLCASIAGGLDEQFFGPGTRLTVL.